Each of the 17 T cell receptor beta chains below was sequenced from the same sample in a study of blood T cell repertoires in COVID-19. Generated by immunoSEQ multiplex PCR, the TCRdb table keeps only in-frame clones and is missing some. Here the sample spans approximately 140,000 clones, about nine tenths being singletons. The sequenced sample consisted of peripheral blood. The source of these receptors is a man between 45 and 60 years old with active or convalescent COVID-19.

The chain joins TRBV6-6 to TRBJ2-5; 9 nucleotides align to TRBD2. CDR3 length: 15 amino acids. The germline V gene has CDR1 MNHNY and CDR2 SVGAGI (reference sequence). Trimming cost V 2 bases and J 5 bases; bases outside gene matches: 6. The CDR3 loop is CASSYGTSLWETQYF. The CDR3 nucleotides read TGTGCCAGCAGTTACGGGACTAGCCTTTGGGAGACCCAGTACTTC.

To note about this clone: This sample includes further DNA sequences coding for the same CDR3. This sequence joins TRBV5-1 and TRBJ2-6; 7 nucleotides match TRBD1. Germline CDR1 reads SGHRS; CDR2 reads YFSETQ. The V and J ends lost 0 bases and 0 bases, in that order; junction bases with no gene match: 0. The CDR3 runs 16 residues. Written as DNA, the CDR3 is TGCGCCAGCAGCTTGGCAGGGGGCTCTGGGGCCAACGTCCTGACTTTC. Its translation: CASSLAGGSGANVLTF.

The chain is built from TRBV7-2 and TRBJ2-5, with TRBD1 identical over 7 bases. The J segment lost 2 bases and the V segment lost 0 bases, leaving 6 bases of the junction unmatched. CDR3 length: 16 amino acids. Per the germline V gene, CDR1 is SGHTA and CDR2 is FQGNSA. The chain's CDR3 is CASSLAKDRLQETQYF. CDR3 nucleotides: TGTGCCAGCAGCTTAGCGAAGGACAGGCTACAAGAGACCCAGTACTTC.

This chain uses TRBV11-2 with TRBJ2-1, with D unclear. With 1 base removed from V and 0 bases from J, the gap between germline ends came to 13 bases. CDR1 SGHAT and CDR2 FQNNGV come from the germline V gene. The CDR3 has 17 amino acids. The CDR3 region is CASSLVIQASSYNEQFF. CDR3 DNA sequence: TGTGCCAGCAGCTTAGTAATCCAGGCCAGCTCCTACAATGAGCAGTTCTTC.

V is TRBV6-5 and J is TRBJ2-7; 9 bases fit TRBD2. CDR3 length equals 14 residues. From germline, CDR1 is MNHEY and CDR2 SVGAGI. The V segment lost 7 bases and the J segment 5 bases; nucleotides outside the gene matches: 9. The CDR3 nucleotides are TGTGCCAGCACCATGGGCGGGAGGGACCACGAGCAGTACTTC. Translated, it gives CASTMGGRDHEQYF.

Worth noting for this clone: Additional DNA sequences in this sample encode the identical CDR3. The CDR3 loop is CASSLGQNNEKLFF. CDR3 coding DNA: TGCGCCAGCAGCTTGGGACAGAATAATGAAAAACTGTTTTTT. V is TRBV5-1 and J is TRBJ1-4; TRBD1 is a possible D gene (5 bases). Trimming left V 0 bases short and J 4 bases short, with 7 bases between. The CDR3 length is 14 residues. Germline CDR1 reads SGHRS; CDR2 reads YFSETQ.

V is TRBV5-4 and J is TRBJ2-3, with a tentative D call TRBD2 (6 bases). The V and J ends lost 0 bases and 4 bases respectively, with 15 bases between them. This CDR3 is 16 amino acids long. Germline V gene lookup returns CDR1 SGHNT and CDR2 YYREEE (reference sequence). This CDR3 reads CASSLGAGSGADTQYF. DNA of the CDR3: TGTGCCAGCAGCTTGGGAGCAGGGTCGGGGGCAGATACGCAGTATTTT.

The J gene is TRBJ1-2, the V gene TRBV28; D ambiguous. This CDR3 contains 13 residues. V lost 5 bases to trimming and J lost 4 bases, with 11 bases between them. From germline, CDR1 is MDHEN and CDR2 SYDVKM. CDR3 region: CASSISATYGYTF. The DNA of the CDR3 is TGTGCCAGCAGTATCTCTGCTACCTATGGCTACACCTTC.

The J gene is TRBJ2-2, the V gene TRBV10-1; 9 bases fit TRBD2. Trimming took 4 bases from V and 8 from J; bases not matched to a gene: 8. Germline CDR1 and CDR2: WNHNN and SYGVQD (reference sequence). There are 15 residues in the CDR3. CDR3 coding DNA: TGCGCCAGCAGTGTTAGTCTAGCGGGACCTGGGGAGCTGTTTTTT. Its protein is CASSVSLAGPGELFF.

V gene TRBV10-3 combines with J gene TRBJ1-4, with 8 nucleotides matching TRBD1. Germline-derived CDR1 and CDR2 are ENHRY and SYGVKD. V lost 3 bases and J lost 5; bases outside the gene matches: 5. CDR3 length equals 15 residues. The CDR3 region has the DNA TGTGCCATCAGTGAAAGTCAGGGGGCAAATGAAAAACTGTTTTTT. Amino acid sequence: CAISESQGANEKLFF.

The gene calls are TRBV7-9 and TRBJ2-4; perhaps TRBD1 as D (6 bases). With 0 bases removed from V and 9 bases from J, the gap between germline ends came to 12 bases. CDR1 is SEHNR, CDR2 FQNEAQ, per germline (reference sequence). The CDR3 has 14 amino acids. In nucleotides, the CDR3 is TGTGCCAGCAGCTTAGCGCAGGGGAAGGCCATTCAGTACTTC. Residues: CASSLAQGKAIQYF.

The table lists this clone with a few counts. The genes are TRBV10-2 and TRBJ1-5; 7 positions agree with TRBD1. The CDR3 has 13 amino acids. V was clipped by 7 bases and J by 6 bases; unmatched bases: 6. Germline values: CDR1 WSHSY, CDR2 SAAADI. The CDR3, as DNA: TGCGCCAGCACCTCTGACAGGGTTCAGCCCCAGCATTTT. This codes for CASTSDRVQPQHF.

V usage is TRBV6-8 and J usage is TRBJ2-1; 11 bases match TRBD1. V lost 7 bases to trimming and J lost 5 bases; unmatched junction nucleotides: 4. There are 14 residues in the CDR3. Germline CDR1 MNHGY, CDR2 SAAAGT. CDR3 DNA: TGTGCCAGCACCGGGGGACAGGGGGACAATGAGCAGTTCTTC. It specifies CASTGGQGDNEQFF.

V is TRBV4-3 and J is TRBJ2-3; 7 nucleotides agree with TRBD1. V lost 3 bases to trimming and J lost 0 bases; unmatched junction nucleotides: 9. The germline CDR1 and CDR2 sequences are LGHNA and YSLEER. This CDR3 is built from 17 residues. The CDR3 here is CASSQTDRLSSTDTQYF. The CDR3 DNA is TGCGCCAGCAGCCAGACGGACAGGTTATCTAGCACAGATACGCAGTATTTT.

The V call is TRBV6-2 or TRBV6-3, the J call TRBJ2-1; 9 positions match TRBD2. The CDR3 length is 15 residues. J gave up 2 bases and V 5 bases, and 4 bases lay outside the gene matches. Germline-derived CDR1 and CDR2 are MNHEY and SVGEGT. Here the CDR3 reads CASSPTSGTYNEQFF. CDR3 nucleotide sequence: TGTGCCAGCAGTCCGACTAGCGGAACCTACAATGAGCAGTTCTTC.

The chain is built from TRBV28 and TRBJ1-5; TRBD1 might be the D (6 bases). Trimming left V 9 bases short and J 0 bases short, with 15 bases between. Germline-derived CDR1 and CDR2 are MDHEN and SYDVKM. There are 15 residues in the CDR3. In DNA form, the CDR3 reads TGTGCCAGTTCCCGGGACACTTATAGCAATCAGCCCCAGCATTTT. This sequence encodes CASSRDTYSNQPQHF.

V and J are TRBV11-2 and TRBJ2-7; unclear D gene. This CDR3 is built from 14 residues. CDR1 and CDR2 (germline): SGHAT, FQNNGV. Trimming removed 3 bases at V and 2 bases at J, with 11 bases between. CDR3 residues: CASSFHLAPYEQYF. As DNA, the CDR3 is TGTGCCAGCAGCTTCCACCTGGCACCCTACGAGCAGTACTTC.